This T cell receptor beta chain was sequenced during a study of blood T cell repertoires in COVID-19. About the research overall: Samples representing acute and convalescent COVID-19 were sourced from the United States, Italy and Spain. The cDNA or gDNA used as material had been derived from T cells, B-cell-depleted T cells, or PBMCs.

Per the study methods: The assay estimated nucleated cells by amplifying reference gene primers. Clones were sequenced by immunoSEQ multiplex PCR, and TCRdb holds only the in-frame ones, with some missing. The DNA gave D and trimming, while V, J and clone size come from that table. The sample holds 150,000 or so clones, 70% to 90% seen once. Trimming pared 6 bases from V and 5 bases from J, leaving 14 bases between. This CDR3 is 15 amino acids long. Per the germline V gene, CDR1 is PRHDT and CDR2 is FYEKMQ (reference sequence). The source material was peripheral blood. The source of this sequence is a woman in her fifties or sixties with acute or convalescent COVID-19. V and J are TRBV13 and TRBJ1-6; possibly TRBD1 for D (5 bases). In nucleotides, the CDR3 is TGTGCCAGCAGTTGGCAGGGCCGCGATAATTCACCCCTCCACTTT. Translating it yields CASSWQGRDNSPLHF.